This T cell receptor (beta chain) is from a study of cytomegalovirus exposure and HLA in healthy donors. The study, taken as a whole, reports: Donor immune exposure was known only as CMV serostatus.

Concerning this clone: Its antigen is unknown.

In the PCR, 60 Vbeta and 13 Jbeta primers were used. TCRdb's table, derived via immunoSEQ multiplex PCR, lists solely in-frame clones and lacks some. This table holds 98,000 or so clones, approximately 80% found once. The V segment lost 1 base and the J segment 8 bases; nucleotides outside the gene matches: 5. In germline, CDR1 is SGHNT, CDR2 YYREEE (reference sequence). The CDR3 has 15 amino acids. Material: PBMCs. The sequence was collected from a woman in her forties in good health and CMV-seronegative. The chain couples TRBV5-4 to TRBJ2-1; 11 bases line up with TRBD2. CDR3 protein: CASSLTSGSGYEQFF. The CDR3 bases are TGTGCCAGCAGCTTGACTAGCGGGAGTGGGTATGAGCAGTTCTTC.